This TCR beta chain was sequenced during a study of blood T cell repertoires in COVID-19. About the study: Acute-phase and convalescent COVID-19 samples originated in the United States, Italy and Spain. The analysed material was cDNA or gDNA that came from T cells, B-cell-depleted T cells, or PBMCs.

The CDR3 has 13 residues. V gave up 5 bases and J gave up 4 bases, with 11 bases separating them. Authors' analysis steps: Counts of nucleated cells, estimated from reference gene primer amplification, were obtained. The method was immunoSEQ multiplex PCR; TCRdb's version includes in-frame clones alone and lacks a portion of them. The V and J calls and the clone size are those of that table, but D and trimming were determined from the DNA. The repertoire holds about 260,000 clones, more than 75% seen once, with about 1.6% in the top ten. Sequencing was performed on peripheral blood. The chain uses TRBV12-3 or TRBV12-4 and TRBJ2-5; possibly TRBD1 for D (6 bases). The receptor's source is a woman aged 40 to 50 who had recovered from COVID-19. The CDR3 loop reads CASSGQSGETQYF. The CDR3 bases are TGTGCCAGCAGTGGACAGTCAGGAGAGACCCAGTACTTC.